This section outlines one TCR beta chain sequence together with its context. The PCR ran on 60 Vbeta and 13 Jbeta primers. Some clones are missing from TCRdb's copy, which holds only in-frame ones; the method was immunoSEQ multiplex PCR. The table lists roughly 150,000 clones, about 80% of them singletons. This entry belongs to a study of cytomegalovirus exposure and HLA in healthy donors. On the study more broadly: Among 150 million to 200 million T cells, an earlier analysis found 95 million to 140 million unique TCR beta sequences.

Germline V CDR1 and CDR2: SEHNR, FQNEAQ (reference sequence). The CDR3 has 15 residues. V was pared by 6 bases and J by 5 bases, with 4 bases of the junction left unmatched. The sequence was obtained from a man between 25 and 39 years old in good health and CMV-seropositive. The sample was PBMCs. The chain joins TRBV7-9 to TRBJ2-1; 13 bases are shared with TRBD2. This CDR3 is CASRRGLAGNNEQFF. For the CDR3, the DNA is TGTGCCAGCAGGAGGGGACTAGCGGGGAACAATGAGCAGTTCTTC.